The rows below give T cell receptor beta chains drawn from one sample of a study of T-cell memory formation after mild COVID-19. TCRdb recomputed calls from the 5' RACE reads with MiXCR, one row per CDR3 protein. The sample consists of about 360,000 distinct CDR3 sequences, over 10% of them appearing once. Sequencing used PBMCs or a T cell subset sorted from them (not recorded which). The receptors were gathered from a man younger than 35 who had mild COVID-19 (a few samples of this study predate the infection). Cell type and time point are not known. CDR3s include the opening cysteine and the closing phenylalanine or tryptophan. A D gene is named only where the DNA matches it firmly. A row's size may be missing; if present it is once, few, many or a size class.

>TRBV15|TRBJ2-7|.|TRBD2
CATSRDRRGATYEQYF
TGTGCCACCAGCAGAGATAGGCGGGGGGCGACCTACGAGCAGTACTTC
>TRBV3-1|TRBJ1-5|.|.
CASSQDTGAAQHF
TGTGCCAGCAGCCAAGACACAGGCGCAGCCCAGCATTTT
>TRBV20-1|TRBJ2-3|.|.
CSARLGPGTDTQYF
TGCAGTGCTAGACTAGGGCCTGGCACAGATACGCAGTATTTT
>TRBV6-2/TRBV6-3|TRBJ1-5|few|TRBD1
CASSYLGGGMEPQHF
TGTGCCAGCAGTTACCTCGGAGGGGGCATGGAGCCCCAGCATTTT
>TRBV5-1|TRBJ2-3|.|TRBD2
CASSPALAGGTLDTQYF
TGCGCCAGCAGCCCTGCGCTAGCGGGGGGAACCCTGGATACGCAGTATTTT
>TRBV6-2/TRBV6-3|TRBJ2-1|few|TRBD2
CASSPPRGGWNEQFF
TGTGCCAGCAGTCCCCCCCGGGGGGGTTGGAATGAGCAGTTCTTC
>TRBV7-2|TRBJ1-1|many|.
CASSQRLDTEAFF
TGTGCCAGCAGCCAAAGATTAGACACTGAAGCTTTCTTT
>TRBV5-1|TRBJ1-1|few|.
CASSFRGQAFF
TGCGCCAGCAGCTTCCGGGGGCAGGCTTTCTTT
>TRBV7-3|TRBJ2-2|once|TRBD1
CASSLTRTGGVGELFF
TGTGCCAGCAGCTTAACCCGGACAGGGGGAGTCGGGGAGCTGTTTTTT
>TRBV7-2|TRBJ2-1|many|.
CASSSSNEQFF
TGTGCCAGCAGCTCATCTAATGAGCAGTTCTTC
>TRBV5-1|TRBJ1-1|few|.
CASSLALGPNEAFF
TGCGCCAGCAGCTTGGCCCTAGGCCCGAATGAAGCTTTCTTT
>TRBV7-2|TRBJ2-3|few|TRBD2
CASSLSGGPTDTQYF
TGTGCCAGCAGCCTAAGCGGGGGACCCACAGATACGCAGTATTTT
>TRBV5-1|TRBJ1-1|few|.
CASSLSGDTEAFF
TGCGCCAGCAGCTTAAGTGGGGACACTGAAGCTTTCTTT
>TRBV29-1|TRBJ1-2|.|.
CSVQEGGYTF
TGCAGCGTTCAGGAGGGCGGCTACACCTTC
>TRBV7-9|TRBJ2-5|.|.
CSSSLSQGNQETQYF
TGTTCCAGCAGCTTAAGTCAAGGGAACCAAGAGACCCAGTACTTC
>TRBV2|TRBJ2-7|few|TRBD1
CASSGTASYEQYF
TGTGCCAGCTCAGGGACAGCCTCCTACGAGCAGTACTTC
>TRBV4-3|TRBJ1-1|few|TRBD1
CASSQDQRTGRIGTEAFF
TGCGCCAGCAGCCAAGATCAAAGGACAGGGAGAATTGGCACTGAAGCTTTCTTT
>TRBV4-1|TRBJ1-6|few|TRBD1
CASSAGQDNSPLHF
TGCGCCAGCAGCGCGGGACAGGATAATTCACCCCTCCACTTT
>TRBV7-2|TRBJ2-1|few|TRBD2
CASSWGLAGGPGYNEQFF
TGTGCCAGCAGCTGGGGACTAGCGGGGGGGCCTGGCTACAATGAGCAGTTCTTC
>TRBV4-1|TRBJ2-1|few|.
CASSQDPGVYNEQFF
TGCGCCAGCAGCCAAGATCCTGGGGTCTACAATGAGCAGTTCTTC
>TRBV6-5|TRBJ1-4|few|.
CASSYSTGYGEKLFF
TGTGCCAGCAGTTACTCGACTGGGTACGGCGAAAAACTGTTTTTT
>TRBV5-1|TRBJ2-1|.|.
CASSLAQASSYNEQFF
TGCGCCAGCAGCTTGGCACAGGCCAGCTCCTACAATGAGCAGTTCTTC
>TRBV6-5|TRBJ1-2|few|TRBD1
CASSYAGQGFYGYTF
TGTGCCAGCAGTTACGCGGGACAGGGATTCTATGGCTACACCTTC
>TRBV4-1|TRBJ2-7|.|TRBD1
CASSADRTYEQYF
TGCGCCAGCAGCGCGGACAGGACCTACGAGCAGTACTTC
>TRBV7-3|TRBJ2-3|many|TRBD1
CASSSTGGSDTQYF
TGTGCCAGCAGCTCGACAGGGGGTTCGGATACGCAGTATTTT
>TRBV29-1|TRBJ2-7|few|.
CSVEGDGYYEQYF
TGCAGCGTTGAAGGGGACGGGTACTACGAGCAGTACTTC
>TRBV20-1|TRBJ2-3|few|TRBD2
CSARLAVGTDTQYF
TGCAGTGCTAGACTAGCGGTGGGCACAGATACGCAGTATTTT